This is a list of T cell receptor beta chains from one sample in a study of regulatory T cells in long-lasting Graves disease. TCRdb processed the multiplex PCR reads anew with MiXCR; each CDR3 protein has one entry. Of 350,000 to 450,000 distinct CDR3 sequences listed, under 15% are singletons. These same records also appear under a second study, on T cells in Graves' hyperthyroidism and ophthalmopathy.

The sample in question was peripheral blood mononuclear cells (PBMCs), obtained at new diagnosis, from a patient treated with antithyroid drugs. All receptors derive from a woman aged 30 to 39 with Graves disease. Both conserved end residues are part of each CDR3. Each record gives: clone size, J gene, D gene, CDR3 length, V gene, CDR3 protein, CDR3 DNA. D genes are given only for firm matches. Clone size is stated in some rows and not others, as once, few, many or a class when expanded.

NA	TRBJ1-2	NA	14	TRBV5-4	CASSLAHGDGGYTF	TGTGCCAGCAGCTTGGCTCACGGAGACGGTGGCTACACCTTC
many	TRBJ2-1	NA	15	TRBV9	CASSVNPGAGGEQFF	TGTGCCAGCAGCGTAAATCCCGGGGCGGGCGGAGAGCAGTTCTTC
NA	TRBJ2-3	NA	16	TRBV27	CASSLEGGMGTDTQYF	TGTGCCAGCAGTTTAGAGGGGGGAATGGGCACAGATACGCAGTATTTT
many	TRBJ2-7	NA	11	TRBV24-1	CATSDANEQYF	TGTGCCACCAGTGACGCGAACGAGCAGTACTTC
many	TRBJ1-6	NA	15	TRBV9	CASSVYDSLGSPLHF	TGTGCCAGCAGCGTATATGACAGCCTGGGGTCACCCCTCCACTTT
many	TRBJ2-7	TRBD1	17	TRBV28	CASSLSETGAKEYEQYF	TGTGCCAGCAGTTTATCTGAGACAGGGGCAAAGGAATACGAGCAGTACTTC
many	TRBJ2-5	NA	15	TRBV3-1	CASSKKTPGWETQYF	TGTGCCAGCAGCAAAAAAACCCCGGGGTGGGAGACCCAGTACTTC
many	TRBJ1-2	TRBD1	16	TRBV2	CASSVGGQGPVYGYTF	TGTGCCAGCAGTGTAGGGGGACAGGGTCCTGTCTATGGCTACACCTTC
many	TRBJ1-3	TRBD1	14	TRBV7-2	CASSFGQVGNTIYF	TGTGCCAGCAGCTTCGGACAGGTTGGAAACACCATATATTTT
few	TRBJ2-2	NA	16	TRBV6-5	CASSSLARANTGELFF	TGTGCCAGCAGTTCCCTAGCGAGAGCGAACACCGGGGAGCTGTTTTTT
NA	TRBJ1-1	NA	14	TRBV10-3	CAISESGSLTEAFF	TGTGCCATCAGTGAGTCGGGGAGTCTGACTGAAGCTTTCTTT
few	TRBJ2-3	NA	17	TRBV11-2	CASSQSRRATGPDTQYF	TGTGCCAGCAGCCAAAGTCGTCGCGCCACCGGGCCAGATACGCAGTATTTT
many	TRBJ2-5	NA	16	TRBV24-1	CATSDLTGRGAETQYF	TGTGCCACCAGTGATTTGACGGGCCGGGGGGCAGAGACCCAGTACTTC
few	TRBJ2-5	NA	13	TRBV24-1	CATSDTGRETQYF	TGTGCCACCAGTGACACCGGACGAGAGACCCAGTACTTC
once	TRBJ2-5	NA	15	TRBV6-2/TRBV6-3	CASSEALQGGETQYF	TGTGCCAGCAGTGAAGCGTTACAGGGAGGAGAGACCCAGTACTTC
many	TRBJ2-1	TRBD1	14	TRBV28	CASRGQARNNEQFF	TGTGCCAGCAGGGGACAGGCGAGGAACAATGAGCAGTTCTTC
NA	TRBJ2-4	TRBD2	15	TRBV5-1	CASTRGEGAKNIQYF	TGCGCCAGCACTCGGGGGGAGGGGGCCAAAAACATTCAGTACTTC
many	TRBJ2-1	NA	11	TRBV20-1	CSGALRNEQFF	TGCAGTGGGGCCTTACGTAATGAGCAGTTCTTC
NA	TRBJ1-2	NA	13	TRBV25-1	CASSASSLGGYTF	TGTGCCAGCTCCGCTTCCAGTCTAGGTGGCTACACCTTC
NA	TRBJ1-2	TRBD1	13	TRBV4-1	CASSQTGGDGYTF	TGCGCCAGCAGCCAAACAGGGGGTGATGGCTACACCTTC
few	TRBJ2-2	NA	12	TRBV13	CASSWRGGELLF	TGTGCCAGCAGCTGGCGTGGCGGGGAGCTGCTTTTT
many	TRBJ1-1	TRBD1	14	TRBV7-9	CASSFNRGYTEAFF	TGTGCCAGCAGCTTTAACAGGGGCTACACTGAAGCTTTCTTT
many	TRBJ2-2	NA	16	TRBV24-1	CATSDKSGYGARELFF	TGTGCCACCAGTGATAAATCGGGGTACGGCGCCCGGGAGCTGTTTTTT
NA	TRBJ1-1	NA	13	TRBV24-1	CATRTQGNTEAFF	TGTGCCACCAGAACGCAGGGGAACACTGAAGCTTTCTTT
many	TRBJ2-4	NA	15	TRBV28	CASRTLNLAKNIQYF	TGTGCCAGCAGAACTTTGAACCTAGCCAAAAACATTCAGTACTTC
NA	TRBJ2-5	NA	13	TRBV5-6	CASSFSPPETQYF	TGTGCCAGCAGCTTCTCCCCCCCGGAGACCCAGTACTTC